This T cell receptor beta chain was observed in a study of blood T cell repertoires in COVID-19. Measured with immunoSEQ multiplex PCR; TCRdb has only the in-frame clones, and not every one. Altogether about 220,000 clones are present, 70% to 90% being singletons, with the ten largest covering 2% to 2.5%. The CDR3 length is 14 residues. Per germline, CDR1 GTSNPN and CDR2 SVGIG (reference sequence). Trimming stripped 5 bases from V and 3 bases from J, with 17 bases between. The chain recombines TRBV30 with TRBJ2-7, with D possibly TRBD1 on 6 matching bases. Specimen: PBMCs or T cells enriched from blood (not recorded which). This clonotype was obtained from a middle-aged woman with acute COVID-19. The CDR3 is CAWDGFGQIYEQYF. CDR3 DNA: TGTGCCTGGGACGGCTTTGGACAGATCTACGAGCAGTACTTC.